This T cell receptor (beta chain) was observed in a study of identical twins. TCRdb re-derived calls from the 5' RACE reads in MiXCR, one entry per CDR3 protein. The sample shows some 500,000 distinct CDR3 sequences, under 25% of them seen only once. Study results and caveats: In zero-insertion analyses, partial confounding could arise from invariant MAIT and iNKT cells. Models underestimated out-of-frame TCR alpha sharing in monozygotic twins. Cord blood's abundant beta clonotypes had fewer insertions, unlike memory repertoires.

Comments on this clonotype: Its specificity is not known.

V dropped 5 bases and J dropped 5 bases, with 19 bases sitting between them. The CDR3 is 15 amino acids. These sequences were also reported in another study, on T cells expressing NK-cell markers. That paper notes: The leading position in the CD3+CD56-NKG2C+ fraction of a few donors also went to these clonotypes.

The clonotype was recovered from a young woman in good health. Sequencing was performed on CD4+ T cells sorted from blood. This rearrangement joins TRBV12-3 or TRBV12-4 to TRBJ2-7; D is possibly TRBD1 or TRBD2 (6 bases each). DNA for the CDR3: TGTGCCAGCAGTCCTCGCGGTGGGGGGCGAGACGAGCAGTACTTC. Protein: CASSPRGGGRDEQYF.